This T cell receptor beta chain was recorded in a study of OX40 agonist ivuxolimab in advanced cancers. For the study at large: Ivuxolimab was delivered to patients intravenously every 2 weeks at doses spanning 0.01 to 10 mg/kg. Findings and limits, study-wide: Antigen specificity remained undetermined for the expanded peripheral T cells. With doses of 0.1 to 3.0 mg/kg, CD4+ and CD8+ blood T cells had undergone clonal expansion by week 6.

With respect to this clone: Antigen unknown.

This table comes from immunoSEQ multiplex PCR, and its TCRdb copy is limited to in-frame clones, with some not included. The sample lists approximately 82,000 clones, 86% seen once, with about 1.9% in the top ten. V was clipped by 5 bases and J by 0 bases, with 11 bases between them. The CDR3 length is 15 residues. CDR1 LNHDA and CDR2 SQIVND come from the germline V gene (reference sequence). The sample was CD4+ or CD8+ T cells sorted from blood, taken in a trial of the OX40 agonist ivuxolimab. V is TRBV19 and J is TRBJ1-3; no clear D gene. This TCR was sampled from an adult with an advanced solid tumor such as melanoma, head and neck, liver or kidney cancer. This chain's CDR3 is CASSARQLSGNTIYF. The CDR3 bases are TGTGCCAGTAGTGCGCGACAACTCTCTGGAAACACCATATATTTT.